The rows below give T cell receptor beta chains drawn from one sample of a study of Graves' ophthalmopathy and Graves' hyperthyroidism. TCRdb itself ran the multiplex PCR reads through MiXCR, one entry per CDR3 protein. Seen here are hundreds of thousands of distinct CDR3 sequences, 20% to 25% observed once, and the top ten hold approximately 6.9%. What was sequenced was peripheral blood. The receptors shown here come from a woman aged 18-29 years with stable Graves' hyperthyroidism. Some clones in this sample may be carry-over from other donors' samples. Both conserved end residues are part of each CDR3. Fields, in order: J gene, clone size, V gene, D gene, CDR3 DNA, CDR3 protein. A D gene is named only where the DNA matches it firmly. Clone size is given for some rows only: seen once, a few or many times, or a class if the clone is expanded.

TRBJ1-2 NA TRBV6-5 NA TGTGCCAGCAGTTACGCCACTGGGGGGGAGGGCTACACCTTC CASSYATGGEGYTF
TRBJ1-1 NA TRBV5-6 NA TGTGCCAGCAGCTTCGACCAGGGGTACACTGAAGCTTTCTTT CASSFDQGYTEAFF
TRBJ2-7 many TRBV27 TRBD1 TGTGCCAGCAGCCGTACCGGGACAGGGGGTAGGGAGCAGTACTTC CASSRTGTGGREQYF
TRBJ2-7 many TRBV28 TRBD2 TGTGCCAGCAGTTTATTCTCTCTGCGGGAGGGCCCCTACGAGCAGTACTTC CASSLFSLREGPYEQYF
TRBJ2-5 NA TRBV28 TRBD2 TGTGCCAGCAGTTTAAAGCTAGCGGGAGAGACCCAGTACTTC CASSLKLAGETQYF
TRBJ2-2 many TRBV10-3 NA TGTGCCCCCTCGAACTCCAAGGGAAAGGCGAACACCGGGGAGCTGTTTTTT CAPSNSKGKANTGELFF
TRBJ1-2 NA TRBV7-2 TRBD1 TGTGCCAGCAGCTTTTTTGGGACAGGGGGCTATGGCTACACCTTC CASSFFGTGGYGYTF
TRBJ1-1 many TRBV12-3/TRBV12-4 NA TGTGCCAGCAGTTTCGCGGACAGCAAAATTGAAGCTTTCTTT CASSFADSKIEAFF
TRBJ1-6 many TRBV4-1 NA TGCGCCAGCAGCCAAGGGGGTGCCCGGACAGAGAAACTCCTCCACTTT CASSQGGARTEKLLHF
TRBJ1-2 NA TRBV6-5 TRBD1 TGTGCCAGCAGTTTTACCGGGACAGGGGCAAGGAGCTATGGCTACACCTTC CASSFTGTGARSYGYTF
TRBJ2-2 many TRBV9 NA TGTGCCAGCAGCGTGACCGGGGGGAACACCGGGGAGCTGTTTTTT CASSVTGGNTGELFF
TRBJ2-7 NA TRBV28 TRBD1 TGTGCCAGCAGTTTATTGGGACAGGGGTCTCACGAGCAGTACTTC CASSLLGQGSHEQYF
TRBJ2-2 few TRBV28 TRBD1 TGTGCCAGCAGAGACTCGGGACAGGGGTGGACCGGGGAGCTGTTTTTT CASRDSGQGWTGELFF
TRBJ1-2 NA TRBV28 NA TGTGCCAGCAGTTCAACCAGGGATGGCTACACCTTC CASSSTRDGYTF
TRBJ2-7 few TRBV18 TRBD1 TGTGCCAGCTCACCACCTTGGGACAGAGTCTACGAGCAGTACTTC CASSPPWDRVYEQYF
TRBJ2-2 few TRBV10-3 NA TGTGCCATCAGTGAACCGTCCAGGGGTACCGGGGAGCTGTTTTTT CAISEPSRGTGELFF
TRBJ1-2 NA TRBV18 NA TGTGCCAGCTCACCGGAGGAGAACTATGGCTACACCTTC CASSPEENYGYTF
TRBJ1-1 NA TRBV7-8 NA TGTGCCAGCAGCTTAGCCCCAGGGCCGAACACTGAAGCTTTCTTT CASSLAPGPNTEAFF
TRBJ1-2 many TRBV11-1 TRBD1 TGTGCCAGCAGCTTAGGGTCCACCGGGACAGGGGACGGCTACACCTTC CASSLGSTGTGDGYTF
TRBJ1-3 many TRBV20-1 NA TGCAGTGCTAGAGATGGGAAAAGCTCTGGAAACACCATATATTTT CSARDGKSSGNTIYF
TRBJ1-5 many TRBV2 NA TGTGCCAGCAGTGAAGGACAGGGCAATCAGCCCCAGCATTTT CASSEGQGNQPQHF
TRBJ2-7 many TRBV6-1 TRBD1 TGTGCCAGCAGTGAAGAGGAGGCAGGGGGCTACGAGCAGTACTTC CASSEEEAGGYEQYF
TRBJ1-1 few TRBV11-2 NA TGTGCCAGCAGCTTACTTCAGGAGAACACTGAAGCTTTCTTT CASSLLQENTEAFF
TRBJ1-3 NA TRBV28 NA TGTGCCAGCAGCTACGACCTCCACTCTGGAAACACCATATATTTT CASSYDLHSGNTIYF
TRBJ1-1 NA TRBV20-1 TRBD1 TGCAGTGCTAGCCCCACAGGGGAGGTCACTGAAGCTTTCTTT CSASPTGEVTEAFF
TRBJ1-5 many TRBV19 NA TGTGCCAGTAGCATTTTAGTTGGTCAGCCCCAGCATTTT CASSILVGQPQHF